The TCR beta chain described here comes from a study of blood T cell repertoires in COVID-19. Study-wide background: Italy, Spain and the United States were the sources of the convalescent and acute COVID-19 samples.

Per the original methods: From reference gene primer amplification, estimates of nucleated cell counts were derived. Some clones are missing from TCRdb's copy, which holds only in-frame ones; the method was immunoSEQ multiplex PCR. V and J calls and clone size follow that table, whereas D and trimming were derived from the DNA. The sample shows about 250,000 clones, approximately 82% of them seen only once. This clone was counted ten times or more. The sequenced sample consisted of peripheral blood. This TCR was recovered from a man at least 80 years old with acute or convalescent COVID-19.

The CDR3 loop is CASTPQAGGTQYF. CDR3 sequence (DNA): TGTGCCAGCACCCCCCAGGCTGGTGGGACCCAGTACTTC. This sequence joins TRBV3-1 (or the pseudogene TRBV3-2) and TRBJ2-5, with D unresolved. CDR1 LGHDT and CDR2 YNNKEL come from the germline V gene (reference sequence). The V end was cut by 7 bases, the J end by 7 bases, with 16 bases between. This CDR3 has 13 amino acids.